This TCR beta chain came from a study of cytomegalovirus exposure and HLA in healthy donors. As concerns this clone: The target antigen is unknown.

PCR amplification relied on 60 Vbeta primers (plus 13 Jbeta primers). Produced via immunoSEQ multiplex PCR; TCRdb's table is partial and in-frame only. This table has about 150,000 clones, nearly 80% appearing once. Study conclusions and caveats: Further analysis, carried out later, found HLA-associated TCR beta chains more clonally expanded than equally common other chains. According to reports, the classifier identified cytomegalovirus status with high specificity and sensitivity.

CDR1 and CDR2 (germline): SGHAT, FQNNGV. V dropped 2 bases and J dropped 0 bases, with 14 bases sitting between them. This CDR3 region has 18 residues. The specimen sequenced was PBMCs. V usage is TRBV11-2 and J usage is TRBJ1-6; D is uncertain. The receptor was derived from a woman aged 40 to 49 in good health and CMV-seronegative. CDR3 bases: TGTGCCAGCAGCTTACAATCGGCGGTTAGCTCCTATAATTCACCCCTCCACTTT. It encodes CASSLQSAVSSYNSPLHF.